The sequence of this T cell receptor beta chain was determined in a study of blood T cell repertoires in COVID-19. Study context: Italy, Spain and the United States were the sources of the convalescent and acute COVID-19 samples. T cells, B-cell-depleted T cells, or PBMCs supplied cDNA or gDNA.

Looked up from germline, CDR1 is SNHLY and CDR2 is FYNNEI. The J segment lost 8 bases and the V segment lost 7 bases, leaving 11 bases of the junction unmatched. This CDR3 has 14 amino acids. Per the original data handling: Amplification of reference gene primers provided the estimated nucleated cell counts. This table comes from immunoSEQ multiplex PCR, and its TCRdb copy is limited to in-frame clones, with some not included. For V, J and clone size, that table is used; D and trimming come from the DNA. The table has about 210,000 clones, 80% to 90% seen once; the top ten hold roughly 8%. The V call is TRBV2, the J call TRBJ1-2, with 9 bases fitting TRBD1. Sequencing used peripheral blood. This TCR came from a woman between 45 and 60 years old with active or convalescent COVID-19. The CDR3 spells CASTRNRGQGGYTF. The CDR3 region has the DNA TGTGCCAGCACGCGGAACAGGGGGCAGGGAGGCTACACCTTC.